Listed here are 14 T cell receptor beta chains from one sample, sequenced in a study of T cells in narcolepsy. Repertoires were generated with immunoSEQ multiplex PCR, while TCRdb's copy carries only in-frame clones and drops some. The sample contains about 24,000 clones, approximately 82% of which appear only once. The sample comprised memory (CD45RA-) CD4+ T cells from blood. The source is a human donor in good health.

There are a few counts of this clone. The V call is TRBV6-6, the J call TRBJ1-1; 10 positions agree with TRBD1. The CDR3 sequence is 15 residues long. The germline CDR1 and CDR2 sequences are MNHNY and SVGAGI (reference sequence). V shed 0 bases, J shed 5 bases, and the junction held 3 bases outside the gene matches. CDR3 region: CASSYSGQGRTEAFF. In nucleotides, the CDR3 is TGTGCCAGCAGTTACTCGGGACAGGGGAGGACTGAAGCTTTCTTT.

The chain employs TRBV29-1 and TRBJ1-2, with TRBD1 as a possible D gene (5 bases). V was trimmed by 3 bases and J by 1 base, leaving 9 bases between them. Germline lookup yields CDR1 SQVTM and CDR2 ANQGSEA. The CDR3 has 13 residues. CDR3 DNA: TGCAGCGTTGACGTGGGGGGTAACTATGGCTACACCTTC. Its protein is CSVDVGGNYGYTF.

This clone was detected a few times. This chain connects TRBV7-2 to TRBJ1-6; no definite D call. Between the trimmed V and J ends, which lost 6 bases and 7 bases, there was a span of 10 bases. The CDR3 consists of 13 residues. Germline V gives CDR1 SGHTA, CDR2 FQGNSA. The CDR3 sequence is CASRPRRNSPLHF. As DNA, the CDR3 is TGTGCCAGCAGACCTAGGCGGAATTCACCCCTCCACTTT.

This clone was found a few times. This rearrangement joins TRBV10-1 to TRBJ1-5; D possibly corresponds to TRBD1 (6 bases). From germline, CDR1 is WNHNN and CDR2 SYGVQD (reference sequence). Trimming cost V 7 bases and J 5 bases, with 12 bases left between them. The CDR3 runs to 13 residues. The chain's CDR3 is CASTQGFHQPQHF. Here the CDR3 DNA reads TGCGCCAGCACGCAGGGGTTTCATCAGCCCCAGCATTTT.

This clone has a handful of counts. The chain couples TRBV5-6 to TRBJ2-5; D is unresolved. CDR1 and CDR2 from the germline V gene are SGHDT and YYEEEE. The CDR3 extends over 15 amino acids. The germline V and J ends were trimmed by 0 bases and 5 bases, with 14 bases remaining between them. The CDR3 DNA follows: TGTGCCAGCAGCTTGGGAGCGAGGCTAGGGGAGACCCAGTACTTC. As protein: CASSLGARLGETQYF.

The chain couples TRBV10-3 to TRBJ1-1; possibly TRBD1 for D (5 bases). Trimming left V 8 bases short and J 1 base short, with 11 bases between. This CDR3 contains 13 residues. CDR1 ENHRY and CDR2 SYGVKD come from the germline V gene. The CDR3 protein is CAIAAGGNTEAFF. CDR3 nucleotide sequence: TGTGCCATCGCAGCCGGGGGGAACACTGAAGCTTTCTTT.

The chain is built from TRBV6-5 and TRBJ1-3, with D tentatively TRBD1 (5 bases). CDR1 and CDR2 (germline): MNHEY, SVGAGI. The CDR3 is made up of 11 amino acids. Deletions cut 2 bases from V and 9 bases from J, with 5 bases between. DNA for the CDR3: TGTGCCAGCAGTTACGGGGGCACCATATATTTT. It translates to CASSYGGTIYF.

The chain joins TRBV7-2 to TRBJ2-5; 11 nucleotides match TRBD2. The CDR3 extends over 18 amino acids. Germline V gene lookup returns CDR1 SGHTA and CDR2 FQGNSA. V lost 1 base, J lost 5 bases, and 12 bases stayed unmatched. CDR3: CASSLVASGGLKAETQYF. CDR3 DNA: TGTGCCAGCAGCTTAGTCGCTAGCGGGGGGCTCAAGGCGGAGACCCAGTACTTC.

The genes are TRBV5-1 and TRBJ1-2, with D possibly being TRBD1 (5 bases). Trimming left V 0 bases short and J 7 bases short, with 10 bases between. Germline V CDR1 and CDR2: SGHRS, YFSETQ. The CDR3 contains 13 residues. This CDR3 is CASSLDGGTGYTF. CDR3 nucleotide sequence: TGCGCCAGCAGCTTGGATGGGGGGACTGGCTACACCTTC.

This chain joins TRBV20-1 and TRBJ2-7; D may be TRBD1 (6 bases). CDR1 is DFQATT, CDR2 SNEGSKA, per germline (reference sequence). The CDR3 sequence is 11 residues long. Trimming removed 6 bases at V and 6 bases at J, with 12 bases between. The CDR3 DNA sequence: TGCAGTGCCCGACAGGTTTCCGAGCAGTACTTC. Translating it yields CSARQVSEQYF.

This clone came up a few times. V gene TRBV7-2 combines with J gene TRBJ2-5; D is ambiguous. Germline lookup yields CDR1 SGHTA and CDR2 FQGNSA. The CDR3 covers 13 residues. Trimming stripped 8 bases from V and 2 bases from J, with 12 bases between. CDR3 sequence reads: CASARRVQETQYF. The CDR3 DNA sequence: TGTGCCAGCGCCCGTAGGGTACAAGAGACCCAGTACTTC. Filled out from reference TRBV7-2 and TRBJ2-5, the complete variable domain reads GAGVSQSPSNKVTEKGKDVELRCDPISGHTALYWYRQSLGQGLEFLIYFQGNSAPDKSGLPSDRFSAERTGGSVSTLTIQRTQQEDSAVYLCASARRVQETQYFGPGTRLLVL.

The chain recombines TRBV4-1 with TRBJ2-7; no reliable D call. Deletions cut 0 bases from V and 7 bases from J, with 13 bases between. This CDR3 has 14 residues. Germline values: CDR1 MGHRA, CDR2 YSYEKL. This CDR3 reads CASSQERLGREQYF. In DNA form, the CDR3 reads TGCGCCAGCAGCCAAGAGAGGTTGGGTAGGGAGCAGTACTTC.

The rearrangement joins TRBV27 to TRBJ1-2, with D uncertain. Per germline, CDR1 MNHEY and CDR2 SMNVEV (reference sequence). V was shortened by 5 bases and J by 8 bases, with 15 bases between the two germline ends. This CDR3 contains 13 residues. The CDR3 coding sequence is TGTGCCAGCAGTACGGGAGTAAAAGTAGGCTACACCTTC. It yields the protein CASSTGVKVGYTF.

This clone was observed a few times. The CDR3 sequence is CASRRVSEAFF. CDR3 in DNA: TGTGCCAGCCGGAGGGTCTCTGAAGCTTTCTTT. The V and J genes are TRBV5-8 and TRBJ1-1; D unclear. Trimming removed 7 bases from V and 6 bases from J, with 10 bases in between. Per germline, CDR1 SGHTS and CDR2 YDEGEE. The CDR3 loop spans 11 amino acids.